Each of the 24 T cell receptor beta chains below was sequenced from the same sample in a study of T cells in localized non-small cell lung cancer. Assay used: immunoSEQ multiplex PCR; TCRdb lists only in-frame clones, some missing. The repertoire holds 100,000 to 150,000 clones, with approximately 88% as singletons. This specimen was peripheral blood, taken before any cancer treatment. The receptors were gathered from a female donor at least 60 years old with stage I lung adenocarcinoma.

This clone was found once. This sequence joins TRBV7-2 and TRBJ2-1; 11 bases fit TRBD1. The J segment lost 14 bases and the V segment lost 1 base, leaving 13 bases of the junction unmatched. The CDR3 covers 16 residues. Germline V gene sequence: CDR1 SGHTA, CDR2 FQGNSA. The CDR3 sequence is CASSLVRAGTGGSKFF. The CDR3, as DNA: TGTGCCAGCAGCTTAGTTAGGGCGGGGACAGGGGGTTCCAAGTTCTTC.

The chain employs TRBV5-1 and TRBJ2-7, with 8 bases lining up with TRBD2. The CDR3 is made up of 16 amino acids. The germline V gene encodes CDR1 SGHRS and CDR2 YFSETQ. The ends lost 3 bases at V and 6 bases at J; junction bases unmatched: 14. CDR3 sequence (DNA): TGCGCCAGCAGCTCGGGTTTCGCGGGAGGCGCGGTCGAGCAGTACTTC. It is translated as CASSSGFAGGAVEQYF.

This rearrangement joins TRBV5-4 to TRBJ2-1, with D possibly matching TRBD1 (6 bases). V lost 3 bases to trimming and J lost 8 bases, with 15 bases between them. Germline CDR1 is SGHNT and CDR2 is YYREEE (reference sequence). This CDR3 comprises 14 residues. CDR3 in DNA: TGTGCCAGCAGCTCCCCCGTAAAGGGGGATGAGCAGTTCTTC. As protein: CASSSPVKGDEQFF.

This CDR3 reads CAISDAGTTFNEQFF. Written as DNA, the CDR3 is TGTGCCATCAGTGATGCTGGGACTACATTCAATGAGCAGTTCTTC. The rearrangement links TRBV10-3 to TRBJ2-1; 7 bases agree with TRBD2. J was trimmed by 6 bases and V by 3 bases; bases with no gene match: 8. CDR3 length: 15 amino acids. Germline CDR1 is ENHRY and CDR2 is SYGVKD.

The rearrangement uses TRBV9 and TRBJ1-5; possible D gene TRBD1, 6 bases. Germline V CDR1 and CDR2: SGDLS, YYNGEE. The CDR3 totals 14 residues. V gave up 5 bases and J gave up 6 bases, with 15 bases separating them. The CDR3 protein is CASSSEQGSQPQHF. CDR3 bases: TGTGCCAGCAGTTCAGAACAGGGCAGTCAGCCCCAGCATTTT.

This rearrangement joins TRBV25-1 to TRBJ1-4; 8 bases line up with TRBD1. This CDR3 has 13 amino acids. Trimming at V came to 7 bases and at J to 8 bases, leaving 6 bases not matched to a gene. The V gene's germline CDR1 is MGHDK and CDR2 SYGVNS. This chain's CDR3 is CASKGTGGEKLFF. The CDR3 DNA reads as TGTGCCAGCAAGGGGACAGGAGGGGAAAAACTGTTTTTT.

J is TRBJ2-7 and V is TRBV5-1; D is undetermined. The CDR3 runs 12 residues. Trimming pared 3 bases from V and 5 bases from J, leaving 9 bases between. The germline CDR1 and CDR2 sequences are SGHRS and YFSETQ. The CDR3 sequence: CASSSTGNEQYF. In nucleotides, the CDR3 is TGCGCCAGCAGCTCCACGGGTAACGAGCAGTACTTC. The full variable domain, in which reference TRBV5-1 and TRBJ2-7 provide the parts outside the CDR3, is KAGVTQTPRYLIKTRGQQVTLSCSPISGHRSVSWYQQTPGQGLQFLFEYFSETQRNKGNFPGRFSGRQFSNSRSEMNVSTLELGDSALYLCASSSTGNEQYFGPGTRLTVT.

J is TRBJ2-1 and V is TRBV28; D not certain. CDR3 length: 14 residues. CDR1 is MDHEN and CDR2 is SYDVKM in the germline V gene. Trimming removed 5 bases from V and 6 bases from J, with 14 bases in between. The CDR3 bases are TGTGCCAGCAGTACAAAGGCCCCCCGCAATGAGCAGTTCTTC. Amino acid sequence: CASSTKAPRNEQFF.

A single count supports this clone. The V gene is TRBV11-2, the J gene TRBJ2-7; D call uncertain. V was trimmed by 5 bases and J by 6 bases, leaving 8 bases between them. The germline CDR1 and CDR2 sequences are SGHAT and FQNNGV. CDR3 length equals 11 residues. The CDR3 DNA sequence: TGTGCCAGCAGCATCCGTCTCGAGCAGTACTTC. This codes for CASSIRLEQYF.

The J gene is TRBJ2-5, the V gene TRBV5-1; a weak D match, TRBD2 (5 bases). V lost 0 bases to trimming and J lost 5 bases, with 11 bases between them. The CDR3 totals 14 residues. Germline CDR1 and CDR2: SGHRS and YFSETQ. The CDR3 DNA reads TGCGCCAGCAGCTTGGACGGGTCGGGGGAGACCCAGTACTTC. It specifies CASSLDGSGETQYF.

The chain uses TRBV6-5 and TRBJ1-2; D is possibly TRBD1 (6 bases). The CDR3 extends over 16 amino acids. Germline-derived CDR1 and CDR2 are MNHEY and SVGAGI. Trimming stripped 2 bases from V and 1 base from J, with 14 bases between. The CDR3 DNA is TGTGCCAGCAGTTACGGGGGGCTACCACTTAACTATGGCTACACCTTC. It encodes CASSYGGLPLNYGYTF.

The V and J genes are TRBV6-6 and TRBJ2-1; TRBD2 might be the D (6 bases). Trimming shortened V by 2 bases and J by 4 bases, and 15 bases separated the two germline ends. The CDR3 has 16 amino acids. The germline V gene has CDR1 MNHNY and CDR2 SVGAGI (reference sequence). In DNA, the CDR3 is TGTGCCAGCAGTTACAGAAGCGGGTCGGTGTACAATGAGCAGTTCTTC. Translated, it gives CASSYRSGSVYNEQFF.

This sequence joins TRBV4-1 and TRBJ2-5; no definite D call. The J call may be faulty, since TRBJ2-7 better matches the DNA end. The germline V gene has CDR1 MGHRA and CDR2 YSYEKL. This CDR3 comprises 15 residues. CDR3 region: CASSQEPRYKYEQYF. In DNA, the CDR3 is TGCGCCAGCAGCCAAGAGCCTAGATACAAGTACGAGCAGTACTTC.

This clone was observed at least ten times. The CDR3 DNA follows: TGCGCCAGCAGCTTGGGACTAGCGGGAGTCAAACAAGAGACCCAGTACTTC. Translation gives CASSLGLAGVKQETQYF. The chain is built from TRBV5-1 and TRBJ2-5; 12 nucleotides match TRBD2. CDR3 size: 17 residues. Germline loops: CDR1 SGHRS, CDR2 YFSETQ. The J segment lost 2 bases and the V segment lost 0 bases, leaving 5 bases of the junction unmatched.

CDR3 sequence reads: CAISEESGFADTQYF. DNA for the CDR3: TGTGCCATCAGTGAGGAGAGCGGGTTCGCAGATACGCAGTATTTT. The rearrangement links TRBV10-3 to TRBJ2-3, with D possibly matching TRBD2 (6 bases). The CDR3 sequence is 15 residues long. Germline loops: CDR1 ENHRY, CDR2 SYGVKD. Trimming shortened V by 2 bases and J by 4 bases, and 13 bases separated the two germline ends.

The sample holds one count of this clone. The CDR3 loop reads CASSDSSLAGEVNEQFF. The DNA of the CDR3 is TGTGCCAGCAGTGACTCTTCCCTAGCGGGAGAGGTAAATGAGCAGTTCTTC. The chain uses TRBV6-4 and TRBJ2-1, with TRBD2 matching 10 bases. Germline assignment: CDR1 MRHNA and CDR2 SNTAGT. J was trimmed by 7 bases and V by 0 bases; bases with no gene match: 9. CDR3 length equals 17 residues.

CDR3 DNA sequence: TGTGCCAGCAGTTTATCGCCAAGGACCTCCGGGACAGGGCCCAAGTTCTTC. Amino acid sequence: CASSLSPRTSGTGPKFF. The rearrangement joins TRBV27 to TRBJ2-1; TRBD1 matches 9 bases. This CDR3 has 17 amino acids. V dropped 0 bases and J dropped 14; count of bases not matched to a gene: 17. Germline CDR1 is MNHEY and CDR2 is SMNVEV (reference sequence).

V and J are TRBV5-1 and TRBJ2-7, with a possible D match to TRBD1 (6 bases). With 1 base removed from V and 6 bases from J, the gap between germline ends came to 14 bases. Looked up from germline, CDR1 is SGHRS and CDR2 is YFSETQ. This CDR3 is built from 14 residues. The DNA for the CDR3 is TGCGCCAGCAGCTTGCCGAAACAGGGTGCCGAGCAGTACTTC. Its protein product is CASSLPKQGAEQYF.

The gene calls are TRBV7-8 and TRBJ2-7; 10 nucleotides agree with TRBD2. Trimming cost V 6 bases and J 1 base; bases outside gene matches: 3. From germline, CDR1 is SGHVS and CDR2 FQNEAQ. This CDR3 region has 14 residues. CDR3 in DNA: TGTGCCAGCAGTTGGACTAGCGGATCCTACGAGCAGTACTTC. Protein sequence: CASSWTSGSYEQYF.

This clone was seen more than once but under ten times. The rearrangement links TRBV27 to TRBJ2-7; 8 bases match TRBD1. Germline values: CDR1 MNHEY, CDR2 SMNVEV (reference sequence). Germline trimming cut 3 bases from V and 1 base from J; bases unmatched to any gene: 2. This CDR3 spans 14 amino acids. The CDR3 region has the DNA TGTGCCAGCAGTTTCGGACAGGGTTCCTACGAGCAGTACTTC. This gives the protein CASSFGQGSYEQYF.

CDR3 in amino acids: CASRHPSSQGPYEQYF. DNA for the CDR3: TGTGCCAGCAGACACCCCAGTAGTCAGGGGCCCTACGAGCAGTACTTC. The J gene is TRBJ2-7, the V gene TRBV28; D perhaps matches TRBD1 (6 bases). There are 16 residues in the CDR3. Trimming shortened V by 6 bases and J by 2 bases, and 20 bases separated the two germline ends. The germline gives CDR1 MDHEN, CDR2 SYDVKM.

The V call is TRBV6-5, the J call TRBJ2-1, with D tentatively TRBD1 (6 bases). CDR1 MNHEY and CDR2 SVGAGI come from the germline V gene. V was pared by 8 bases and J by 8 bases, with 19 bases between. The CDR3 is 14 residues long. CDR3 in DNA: TGTGCCAGCCGTACAGGGTTTCGTTGGGATGAGCAGTTCTTC. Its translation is CASRTGFRWDEQFF.

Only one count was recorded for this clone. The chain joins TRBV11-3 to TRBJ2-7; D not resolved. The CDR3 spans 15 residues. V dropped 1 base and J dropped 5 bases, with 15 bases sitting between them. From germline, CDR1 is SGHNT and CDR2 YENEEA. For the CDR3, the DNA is TGTGCCAGCAGCTTAGCGTTTTTAAAGACACACGAGCAGTACTTC. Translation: CASSLAFLKTHEQYF.

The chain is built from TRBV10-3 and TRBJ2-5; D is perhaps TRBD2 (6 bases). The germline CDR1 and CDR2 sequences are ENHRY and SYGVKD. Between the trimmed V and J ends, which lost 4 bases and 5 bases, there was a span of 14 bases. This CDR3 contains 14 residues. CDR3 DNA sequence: TGTGCCATCAGTGGTTCCGCTGGGGGGGAGACCCAGTACTTC. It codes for CAISGSAGGETQYF.